This is a list of T cell receptor beta chains from one sample in a study of blood T cell repertoires in COVID-19. Sequencing used immunoSEQ multiplex PCR; TCRdb keeps in-frame clones, though not all of them. The sample records around 300,000 clones, about 83% being singletons. The material sequenced was peripheral blood. The source of these receptors is a woman in her 50s who had recovered from COVID-19. The CDR3 runs from the conserved cysteine through the conserved F or W. The D gene is left open where the match is weak. Clone size, where shown, is once, few, many, or a class for clones that have expanded.

>TRBJ2-7|-|-|TRBV19
TGTGCCAGTAGTATAGATGCAGGGGTGTTCTCCTACGAGCAGTACTTC
CASSIDAGVFSYEQYF
>TRBJ2-7|-|-|TRBV11-2
TGTGCCAGCAGCTTACTTTACGAGCAGTACTTC
CASSLLYEQYF
>TRBJ2-5|-|-|TRBV6-2/TRBV6-3
TGTGCTAGCACCCCCGTCGGAGGGACCCAGTACTTC
CASTPVGGTQYF
>TRBJ1-2|TRBD1|-|TRBV15
TGTGCCACGGGGGAGCGCCGGACAGGGAGCGGCTACACCTTC
CATGERRTGSGYTF
>TRBJ1-4|-|-|TRBV5-4
TGTGCCAGCAGCTTTGGCTATGCGGTAGAAAAACTGTTTTTT
CASSFGYAVEKLFF
>TRBJ1-4|-|-|TRBV14
TGTGCCAGCAGCCAAGATGGACAGCCGAATGAAAAACTGTTTTTT
CASSQDGQPNEKLFF
>TRBJ1-1|TRBD1|-|TRBV9
TGTGCCAGCAGCTCCGCCGACAGGGGTCCTGAAGCTTTCTTT
CASSSADRGPEAFF
>TRBJ2-3|TRBD2|-|TRBV7-3
TGTGCCAGCAGCTTAACGGGGATAGCGGGAGGGTCATTAGATACGCAGTATTTT
CASSLTGIAGGSLDTQYF
>TRBJ1-6|TRBD1|few|TRBV9
TGTGCCAGCAGCCCCCAGGGACAGGGAGATTCACCCCTCCACTTT
CASSPQGQGDSPLHF
>TRBJ1-1|-|-|TRBV4-1
TGCGCCAGCAGCCAAGAATACAGGGAGAACACTGAAGCTTTCTTT
CASSQEYRENTEAFF